This TCR beta chain was found in a study of cytotoxic CD8 clonotypes in ibrutinib-treated CLL. CDR1 MNHNS and CDR2 SASEGT come from the germline V gene. The CDR3 runs 16 residues. After removal of 1 base from V and 2 bases from J, the junction contained 5 bases not matched to a gene. Data came from immunoSEQ multiplex PCR; TCRdb stores just in-frame clones and leaves some out. The data show 50,000 or so clones, with 70% to 90% seen just once and 20% held by the top ten. The receptor comes from a human donor with chronic lymphocytic leukemia. The starting material was PBMCs, obtained after 24 months of ibrutinib treatment. The chain carries TRBV6-1 and TRBJ1-5; TRBD1 matches 7 bases. The DNA of the CDR3 is TGTGCCAGCAGTGAAGTTGCAGGGGGAGGCAATCAGCCCCAGCATTTT. Residues: CASSEVAGGGNQPQHF.